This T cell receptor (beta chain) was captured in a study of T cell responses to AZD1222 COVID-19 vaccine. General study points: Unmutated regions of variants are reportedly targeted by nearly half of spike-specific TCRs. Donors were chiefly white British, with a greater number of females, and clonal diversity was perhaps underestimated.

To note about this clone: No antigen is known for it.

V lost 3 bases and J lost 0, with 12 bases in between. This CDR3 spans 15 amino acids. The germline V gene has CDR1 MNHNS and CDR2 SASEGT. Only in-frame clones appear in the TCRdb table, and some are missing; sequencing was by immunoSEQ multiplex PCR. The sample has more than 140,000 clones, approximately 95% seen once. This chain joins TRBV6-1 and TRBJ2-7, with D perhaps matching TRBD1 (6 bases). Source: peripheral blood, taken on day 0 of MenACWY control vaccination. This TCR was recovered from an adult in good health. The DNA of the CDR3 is TGTGCCAGCAGTGACCTAGGGGGTGGCTCCTACGAGCAGTACTTC. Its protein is CASSDLGGGSYEQYF.